This T cell receptor beta chain stems from a study of tumor and adjacent non-tumor tissue in lung cancer. The overall study: Patients were aged about 31 to 85, some 10 men and a handful of women, stage I to III. Overall study results and limits: Tumor tissue had significantly higher TCR diversity than normal lung. Tumor repertoires had a smaller top 100 clone share than normal lung.

V trimming: 5 bases; J trimming: 9 bases; junction bases outside the gene matches: 12. In germline, CDR1 is MNHNY, CDR2 SVGAGI (reference sequence). The CDR3 has 14 residues. TCRbeta libraries were built with three rounds of nested PCR, modified from ARM-PCR. TCRdb re-called the multiplex PCR reads with MiXCR, one entry per CDR3 protein. This sample has roughly 200,000 distinct CDR3 sequences, with 71% found just once. This sample's RNA came from whole unsorted tissue. Donors were chemotherapy-naive, newly diagnosed lung cancer surgical patients in China, August–November 2014. A word on this clonotype: What it recognizes is unknown.

The chain has TRBV6-6 and TRBJ2-5; 7 bases agree with TRBD2. Sequencing was performed on lung tumor tissue. The receptor comes from a man aged 60 to 75 with non-small cell lung cancer. The CDR3 coding sequence is TGTGCCAGCAGTAATAAGGGGACCGCGGGGGCCCAGTACTTC. Amino acid sequence: CASSNKGTAGAQYF.